The 29 T cell receptor beta chains presented below share a single source sample, sequenced in a study of CDR3 diversity in severe acne. Via MiXCR, TCRdb re-called the PCR reads, giving one row per CDR3 protein. Among around 94,000 distinct CDR3 sequences listed, about half were seen once. The sample taken for sequencing was blood. Every receptor here comes from a male donor with acne.

J is TRBJ1-2 and V is TRBV7-9; no clear D gene. V gave up 1 base and J gave up 8 bases, with 11 bases separating them. Germline loops: CDR1 SEHNR, CDR2 FQNEAQ (reference sequence). This CDR3 comprises 13 residues. CDR3 residues: CASSLGPPVGYTF. The CDR3 region has the DNA TGTGCCAGCAGCTTAGGGCCCCCAGTGGGCTACACCTTC.

This clonotype was detected only a few times. This chain connects TRBV20-1 to TRBJ2-7, with 11 nucleotides matching TRBD2. V dropped 6 bases and J dropped 2; count of bases not matched to a gene: 9. The CDR3 spans 15 residues. Germline CDR1 is DFQATT and CDR2 is SNEGSKA (reference sequence). CDR3 DNA sequence: TGCAGTGCCCCGCCGTTAGCGGGAGGGGCCTACGAGCAGTACTTC. The encoded protein is CSAPPLAGGAYEQYF.

About this clonotype: Being one base from a much bigger clone, this may be a read error. This chain connects TRBV5-1 to TRBJ1-1, with unresolved D. There are 13 residues in the CDR3. Trimming left V 6 bases short and J 6 bases short, with 15 bases between. Per germline, CDR1 SGHRS and CDR2 YFSETQ. Here the CDR3 DNA reads TGCGCCAGCACCGACACGGGAAACGCTGAAGCTTTCTTT. Its translation is CASTDTGNAEAFF. Supplemented by reference TRBV5-1 and TRBJ1-1, the full variable domain reads KAGVTQTPRYLIKTRGQQVTLSCSPISGHRSVSWYQQTPGQGLQFLFEYFSETQRNKGNFPGRFSGRQFSNSRSEMNVSTLELGDSALYLCASTDTGNAEAFFGQGTRLTVV.

This clonotype was detected a few times. This sequence joins TRBV20-1 and TRBJ2-7; D possibly corresponds to TRBD1 (6 bases). Germline CDR1 reads DFQATT; CDR2 reads SNEGSKA (reference sequence). This CDR3 comprises 15 residues. V was cut by 2 bases and J by 1 base, with 15 bases left in between. The CDR3 region has the DNA TGCAGTGCTAGATCCTGGGGCAGGGGATCCTACGAGCAGTACGTC. Translated: CSARSWGRGSYEQYV.

The V gene is TRBV20-1, the J gene TRBJ2-7; TRBD2 is a possible D gene (7 bases). Trimming removed 8 bases from V and 5 bases from J, with 19 bases in between. Germline CDR1 reads DFQATT; CDR2 reads SNEGSKA (reference sequence). CDR3 size: 13 residues. CDR3: CSSKGGLMHEQYF. CDR3 DNA: TGCAGTTCAAAGGGGGGGCTCATGCACGAGCAGTACTTC.

This clonotype was observed a few times. The final CDR3 position lacks the conserved phenylalanine or tryptophan, pointing to a likely read error. The chain couples TRBV27 to TRBJ2-7; D is possibly TRBD1 (6 bases). The germline gives CDR1 MNHEY, CDR2 SMNVEV (reference sequence). The CDR3 contains 14 residues. The germline V and J ends were trimmed by 4 bases and 5 bases, with 15 bases remaining between them. The CDR3 loop is CASSYKLTGNEQYL. CDR3 DNA: TGTGCCAGCAGTTACAAATTAACAGGGAACGAGCAGTACCTC.

The chain joins TRBV6-5 to TRBJ1-3; D unclear. V lost 8 bases to trimming and J lost 3 bases, with 11 bases between them. Germline loops: CDR1 MNHEY, CDR2 SVGAGI. This CDR3 is 13 amino acids long. CDR3 sequence reads: CASLVFDGNTIYF. In nucleotides, the CDR3 is TGTGCCAGCCTTGTCTTCGATGGAAACACCATATATTTT.

V gene TRBV29-1 combines with J gene TRBJ1-2; the D is unclear. Germline values: CDR1 SQVTM, CDR2 ANQGSEA. V was shortened by 0 bases and J by 5 bases, with 10 bases between the two germline ends. The length of the CDR3 is 13 residues. This chain's CDR3 is CSVEEGLLYGYTF. For the CDR3, the DNA is TGCAGCGTTGAAGAAGGACTACTATATGGCTACACCTTC.

CDR3 region: CATSRDPFGGQVSPTYEQYF. CDR3 sequence (DNA): TGTGCCACCAGCAGAGATCCTTTCGGGGGACAAGTATCCCCGACCTACGAGCAGTACTTC. This chain connects TRBV15 to TRBJ2-7; D tentatively fits TRBD1 or TRBD2 (6 bases each). Per the germline V gene, CDR1 is LNHNV and CDR2 is YYDKDF (reference sequence). The CDR3 is made up of 20 amino acids. The V and J ends lost 0 bases and 2 bases respectively, with 26 bases between them.

This clonotype turned up a few times. V usage is TRBV6-5 and J usage is TRBJ1-1, with 11 bases that match TRBD1. The CDR3 loop spans 14 amino acids. With V trimmed by 5 bases and J by 9 bases, 8 bases remained unmatched. Germline CDR1 MNHEY, CDR2 SVGAGI. The CDR3 spells CASSTGQGANQAFF. The CDR3 DNA reads as TGTGCCAGCAGTACAGGACAGGGGGCCAACCAAGCTTTCTTT.

Points on this clonotype: A much larger clone lies a single base off, so this may be a read error. This chain uses TRBV20-1 with TRBJ1-5; 12 bases map to TRBD1. Germline V gene sequence: CDR1 DFQATT, CDR2 SNEGSKA (reference sequence). This CDR3 has 16 amino acids. CDR3 in DNA: TGCGGTGCTAGGGGACAGGGGGCTTCGGGCAATCAGCCCCAGCATTTT. Its translation: CGARGQGASGNQPQHF.

This clonotype appeared a few times. This chain connects TRBV29-1 to TRBJ2-7; D is perhaps TRBD1 (6 bases). The CDR3 totals 12 residues. Germline V gives CDR1 SQVTM, CDR2 ANQGSEA. V was trimmed by 1 base and J by 4 bases, leaving 8 bases between them. The CDR3 DNA reads TGCAGCGTTGAAGCAGGGGATTACGAGCAGTACTTC. Encoded protein: CSVEAGDYEQYF.

The J gene is TRBJ1-2, the V gene TRBV20-1, with a weak D call TRBD1 (5 bases). This CDR3 comprises 8 residues. V was shortened by 4 bases and J by 12 bases, with 6 bases between the two germline ends. Germline CDR1 reads DFQATT; CDR2 reads SNEGSKA (reference sequence). The CDR3 region has the DNA TGCAGTGCTATACAGGACACCTTC. This codes for CSAIQDTF.

V usage is TRBV20-1 and J usage is TRBJ2-6; D uncertain. The CDR3 runs to 15 residues. Germline V gene data show CDR1 as DFQATT and CDR2 as SNEGSKA (reference sequence). V was cut by 0 bases and J by 0 bases, with 6 bases left in between. In DNA, the CDR3 is TGCAGTGCTAGAGAAAAGGTCTCTGGGGCCAACGTCCTGACTTTC. This gives the protein CSAREKVSGANVLTF.

V is TRBV11-1 and J is TRBJ2-3; TRBD2 matches at 12 bases. The germline gives CDR1 SGHAT, CDR2 FQDESV (reference sequence). V shed 2 bases, J shed 6 bases, and the junction held 3 bases outside the gene matches. The CDR3 consists of 15 residues. In DNA form, the CDR3 reads TGTGCCAGCAGCTTAACTAGCGGGAGGTCCGATACGCAGTATTTT. Encoded protein: CASSLTSGRSDTQYF. Combining the CDR3 with reference TRBV11-1 and TRBJ2-3 gives the whole variable domain EAEVAQSPRYKITEKSQAVAFWCDPISGHATLYWYRQILGQGPELLVQFQDESVVDDSQLPKDRFSAERLKGVDSTLKIQPAELGDSAMYLCASSLTSGRSDTQYFGPGTRLTVL.

This clonotype was detected a few times. This chain uses TRBV25-1 with TRBJ2-4; D is unclear. The germline V gene has CDR1 MGHDK and CDR2 SYGVNS. The CDR3 is made up of 12 amino acids. With 7 bases removed from V and 0 bases from J, the gap between germline ends came to 4 bases. CDR3 protein: CASTGAKNIQYF. The CDR3 nucleotides are TGTGCCAGCACTGGAGCCAAAAACATTCAGTACTTC. The variable domain in full, with the rest retrieved from reference TRBV25-1 and TRBJ2-4, is EADIYQTPRYLVIGTGKKITLECSQTMGHDKMYWYQQDPGMELHLIHYSYGVNSTEKGDLSSESTVSRIRTEHFPLTLESARPSHTSQYLCASTGAKNIQYFGAGTRLSVL.

The chain links TRBV4-1 to TRBJ2-7; D is unresolved. Trimming took off 1 base at V and 2 bases at J, with 9 bases between the two ends. The germline V gene encodes CDR1 MGHRA and CDR2 YSYEKL. CDR3 size: 14 residues. The DNA for the CDR3 is TGCGCCAGCAGCCAAGGGTTAAGGGCCTACGAGCAGTACTTC. Its translation is CASSQGLRAYEQYF.

The chain combines TRBV2 with TRBJ2-3, with 15 nucleotides matching TRBD2. The CDR3 extends over 14 amino acids. Germline lookup yields CDR1 SNHLY and CDR2 FYNNEI. The trim removed 11 bases at V and 4 bases at J, leaving 4 bases unmatched. The CDR3 sequence: CAERTSGRADTQYF. The CDR3 coding sequence is TGTGCCGAAAGGACTAGCGGGAGGGCAGATACGCAGTATTTT. The entire variable domain, with the rest obtained from reference TRBV2 and TRBJ2-3, is as follows: EPEVTQTPSHQVTQMGQEVILRCVPISNHLYFYWYRQILGQKVEFLVSFYNNEISEKSEIFDDQFSVERPDGSNFTLKIRSTKLEDSAMYFCAERTSGRADTQYFGPGTRLTVL.

Only a few counts were recorded for this clonotype. The gene calls are TRBV2 and TRBJ2-3; D is unresolved. The CDR3 covers 13 residues. The ends were cut back, 4 bases at V and 6 bases at J, with 11 bases in the middle. Germline V gene sequence: CDR1 SNHLY, CDR2 FYNNEI. CDR3 DNA sequence: TGTGCCAGCAGTGGACTGCTGGGGGATACGCAGTATTTT. This gives the protein CASSGLLGDTQYF.

This clonotype was detected ten times or more. The genes are TRBV20-1 and TRBJ2-3; 11 positions agree with TRBD2. The ends lost 3 bases at V and 1 base at J; junction bases unmatched: 3. The CDR3 consists of 15 residues. CDR1 is DFQATT and CDR2 is SNEGSKA in the germline V gene (reference sequence). CDR3 nucleotides: TGCAGTGCTAGGGGGACTAGCGGACGCACAGATACGCAGTATTTT. It yields the protein CSARGTSGRTDTQYF.

This clonotype was detected many times. V gene TRBV20-1 combines with J gene TRBJ1-4; D may be TRBD1 (5 bases). Germline CDR1 reads DFQATT; CDR2 reads SNEGSKA (reference sequence). The CDR3 totals 14 residues. V dropped 6 bases and J dropped 0 bases, with 11 bases sitting between them. CDR3 loop: CSAHDSATNEKLFF. The CDR3 bases are TGCAGTGCCCACGACAGTGCAACTAATGAAAAACTGTTTTTT.

Ten or more counts support this clonotype. The chain combines TRBV6-5 with TRBJ1-5; D is uncertain. The V gene lost 4 bases and the J gene lost 4 bases, with 11 bases spanning the gap. The CDR3 is 14 amino acids. Germline CDR1 reads MNHEY; CDR2 reads SVGAGI. The CDR3: CASSSYSRNQPQHF. The CDR3 DNA is TGTGCCAGCAGTTCCTATAGCAGAAATCAGCCCCAGCATTTT.

This clonotype was detected a few times. The V and J genes are TRBV10-3 and TRBJ2-6, with D uncertain. Trimming stripped 0 bases from V and 0 bases from J, with 9 bases between. This CDR3 has 17 residues. The germline V gene has CDR1 ENHRY and CDR2 SYGVKD. The CDR3 protein is CAISESTSVSGANVLTF. The CDR3 nucleotides are TGTGCCATCAGTGAGTCGACTTCTGTCTCTGGGGCCAACGTCCTGACTTTC.

A few counts support this clonotype. This chain joins TRBV7-2 and TRBJ2-2; TRBD2 is a possible D gene (6 bases). The germline CDR1 and CDR2 sequences are SGHTA and FQGNSA. The CDR3 contains 15 residues. Trimming stripped 3 bases from V and 8 bases from J, with 16 bases between. Here the CDR3 DNA reads TGTGCCAGCAGCTTGGGACTGCCAGTAGTGGGGGAGCTGTTTTTT. Amino acid sequence: CASSLGLPVVGELFF.

The count of this clonotype is one. A junction boundary mismatches the germline segment, possibly from a read error. CDR3 protein: CASGFTGLDYEQYF. The CDR3 DNA is TGTGCCAGCGGCTTCACGGGGTTGGACTACGAGCAGTACTTC. J is TRBJ2-7 and V is TRBV5-8; D is possibly TRBD2 (5 bases). Germline V lookup: CDR1 SGHTS, CDR2 YDEGEE. CDR3 length: 14 amino acids.

The rearrangement uses TRBV12-3 or TRBV12-4 and TRBJ2-2; D gene ambiguous. The CDR3 sequence is 13 residues long. V was clipped by 5 bases and J by 6 bases, with 10 bases between them. Written as DNA, the CDR3 is TGTGCCAGCAGTCCCGCACGATCCGGGGAGCTGTTTTTT. Its protein is CASSPARSGELFF.

The chain recombines TRBV7-2 with TRBJ1-2; tentative D call: TRBD1 (5 bases). V was cut by 5 bases and J by 7 bases, with 17 bases left in between. CDR1 and CDR2 (germline): SGHTA, FQGNSA. This CDR3 region has 14 residues. The CDR3 nucleotides are TGTGCCAGCAGCATTCGCCCGGGGCTGTTTGGCTACACCTTC. The encoded protein is CASSIRPGLFGYTF.

There are many counts of this clonotype. The chain carries TRBV5-1 and TRBJ2-2, with 15 bases identical to TRBD2. The ends lost 5 bases at V and 6 bases at J; junction bases unmatched: 8. This CDR3 contains 17 residues. CDR1 and CDR2 (germline): SGHRS, YFSETQ. The CDR3 here is CASSGLAGGHSAGELFF. The CDR3 DNA is TGCGCCAGCAGTGGACTAGCGGGAGGGCATAGCGCCGGGGAGCTGTTTTTT.

The V gene is TRBV7-2, the J gene TRBJ2-1, with 8 bases that match TRBD2. The germline V gene has CDR1 SGHTA and CDR2 FQGNSA. V lost 5 bases to trimming and J lost 8 bases; unmatched junction nucleotides: 17. This CDR3 is 17 amino acids long. CDR3: CASSEHELAAKGDEQFF. The CDR3 region has the DNA TGTGCCAGCAGCGAACACGAACTAGCGGCCAAGGGCGATGAGCAGTTCTTC. The variable domain in full, completed from reference TRBV7-2 and TRBJ2-1, reads GAGVSQSPSNKVTEKGKDVELRCDPISGHTALYWYRQSLGQGLEFLIYFQGNSAPDKSGLPSDRFSAERTGGSVSTLTIQRTQQEDSAVYLCASSEHELAAKGDEQFFGPGTRLTVL.